A single sample is the source of the 5 T cell receptor beta chains below, sequenced in a study of blood T cell repertoires in COVID-19. Data came from immunoSEQ multiplex PCR; TCRdb stores just in-frame clones and leaves some out. The table shows around 260,000 clones, with around 87% occurring only once. Sample: peripheral blood. The receptors originated from a woman aged 45-60 years with acute or convalescent COVID-19.

The rearrangement links TRBV7-3 to TRBJ2-3, with TRBD2 matching over 8 bases. The CDR3 is 16 residues long. The trim removed 0 bases at V and 1 base at J, leaving 3 bases unmatched. From germline, CDR1 is SGHTA and CDR2 FQGTGA. In DNA form, the CDR3 reads TGTGCCAGCAGCTTAACTTCACTAGCGGGCACAGATACGCAGTATTTT. Amino acid sequence: CASSLTSLAGTDTQYF.

The chain links TRBV6-4 to TRBJ1-2; TRBD1 matches 7 bases. This CDR3 region has 15 residues. V lost 4 bases, J lost 4 bases, and 9 bases stayed unmatched. CDR1 is MRHNA and CDR2 is SNTAGT in the germline V gene. The CDR3 spells CASSATGTDPYGYTF. CDR3 nucleotide sequence: TGTGCCAGCAGTGCCACCGGGACAGATCCCTATGGCTACACCTTC.

This chain connects TRBV2 to TRBJ2-1; 8 bases fit TRBD2. Germline CDR1 reads SNHLY; CDR2 reads FYNNEI. The trim removed 6 bases at V and 3 bases at J, leaving 7 bases unmatched. CDR3 size: 15 residues. CDR3 nucleotides: TGTGCCAGCAGAGGGACTAGTGGGGTCTACAATGAGCAGTTCTTC. It is translated as CASRGTSGVYNEQFF. Combining the CDR3 with reference TRBV2 and TRBJ2-1 gives the whole variable domain EPEVTQTPSHQVTQMGQEVILRCVPISNHLYFYWYRQILGQKVEFLVSFYNNEISEKSEIFDDQFSVERPDGSNFTLKIRSTKLEDSAMYFCASRGTSGVYNEQFFGPGTRLTVL.

The chain carries TRBV12-3 or TRBV12-4 and TRBJ2-5, with D perhaps TRBD2 (5 bases). This CDR3 comprises 13 residues. V lost 3 bases, J lost 5 bases, and 10 bases lay in between. The CDR3 DNA is TGTGCCAGCAGTTTCTCCCAGCGGGAGACCCAGTACTTC. It encodes CASSFSQRETQYF.

This chain connects TRBV9 to TRBJ2-1; D uncertain. The germline V gene has CDR1 SGDLS and CDR2 YYNGEE. The ends were cut back, 2 bases at V and 0 bases at J, with 9 bases in the middle. CDR3 length: 15 amino acids. CDR3: CASSVRGASYNEQFF. Here the CDR3 DNA reads TGTGCCAGCAGCGTCAGAGGAGCCTCCTACAATGAGCAGTTCTTC.